This entry lists 30 T cell receptor beta chains sequenced from one sample in a study of blood T cell repertoires in COVID-19. The method was immunoSEQ multiplex PCR; TCRdb's version includes in-frame clones alone and lacks a portion of them. The sample carries fewer than 75,000 clones, more than 90% recorded once. Sequenced sample: peripheral blood. Receptors were obtained from a human donor in a cohort sampled during active COVID-19.

Comment on this clone: An end of the junction differs from the germline gene, which may be a read error. The chain employs TRBV7-7 and TRBJ2-5, with TRBD1 matching over 9 bases. Germline loops: CDR1 SSHAT, CDR2 FNYEAQ (reference sequence). This CDR3 region has 15 residues. The CDR3 sequence: CASSQTRQGGETQYF. CDR3 sequence (DNA): TGTGCTAGCAGCCAGACCCGACAGGGGGGAGAGACCCAGTACTTC.

This CDR3 is CASSVAQTGLRYGYTF. The CDR3 DNA reads as TGTGCCAGCAGCGTAGCCCAGACAGGGCTCCGGTATGGCTACACCTTC. This sequence joins TRBV9 and TRBJ1-2, with 7 bases fitting TRBD1. The CDR3 has 16 residues. CDR1 and CDR2 (germline): SGDLS, YYNGEE. The V and J ends lost 0 bases and 5 bases, in that order; junction bases with no gene match: 10. Full variable domain (rest looked up from reference TRBV9 and TRBJ1-2): DSGVTQTPKHLITATGQRVTLRCSPRSGDLSVYWYQQSLDQGLQFLIQYYNGEERAKGNILERFSAQQFPDLHSELNLSSLELGDSALYFCASSVAQTGLRYGYTFGSGTRLTVV.

The rearrangement joins TRBV30 to TRBJ2-7, with 9 bases matching TRBD2. Germline V CDR1 and CDR2: GTSNPN, SVGIG (reference sequence). V trimming: 3 bases; J trimming: 6 bases; junction bases outside the gene matches: 3. CDR3 length: 12 residues. DNA of the CDR3: TGTGCCTGGAGGGGACTAGCTTTCGAGCAGTACTTC. This codes for CAWRGLAFEQYF.

V is TRBV7-8 and J is TRBJ1-1; D perhaps matches TRBD1 (6 bases). The germline V gene encodes CDR1 SGHVS and CDR2 FQNEAQ. The CDR3 spans 14 residues. V lost 6 bases to trimming and J lost 2 bases, with 13 bases between them. The CDR3 region is CASSPDRSNTEAFF. CDR3 coding DNA: TGTGCCAGCAGTCCCGACAGGTCCAACACTGAAGCTTTCTTT.

The rearrangement links TRBV6-1 to TRBJ2-5, with 8 positions matching TRBD1. J gave up 2 bases and V 4 bases, and 9 bases lay outside the gene matches. The CDR3 contains 16 residues. CDR1 and CDR2 (germline): MNHNS, SASEGT. The CDR3 DNA is TGTGCCAGCAGTGTTTGGGGCAGGGGGCTTCAAGAGACCCAGTACTTC. Translating it yields CASSVWGRGLQETQYF.

The chain recombines TRBV28 with TRBJ2-7, with 9 positions matching TRBD2. V lost 4 bases and J lost 6; bases outside the gene matches: 13. CDR1 MDHEN and CDR2 SYDVKM come from the germline V gene. The CDR3 length is 16 residues. The CDR3 here is CASSSPILAGFSEQYF. CDR3 bases: TGTGCCAGCAGTTCGCCCATCCTAGCGGGATTTTCCGAGCAGTACTTC.

The rearrangement links TRBV29-1 to TRBJ2-7; possibly TRBD1 for D (6 bases). Trimming pared 6 bases from V and 6 bases from J, leaving 18 bases between. CDR1 and CDR2 from the germline V gene are SQVTM and ANQGSEA. The CDR3 has 13 amino acids. The CDR3 here is CSVGPQGIGEQYF. The DNA of the CDR3 is TGCAGCGTAGGCCCACAGGGAATTGGCGAGCAGTACTTC.

This chain joins TRBV3-1 (or the pseudogene TRBV3-2) and TRBJ2-3, with TRBD2 matching 15 bases. Germline CDR1 is LGHDT and CDR2 is YNNKEL (reference sequence). V was pared by 1 base and J by 5 bases, with 7 bases of the junction left unmatched. The CDR3 spans 18 residues. CDR3 residues: CASSQAGTSGRWGDTQYF. CDR3 DNA sequence: TGTGCCAGCAGCCAAGCCGGGACTAGCGGGAGGTGGGGAGATACGCAGTATTTT.

Only one count was recorded for this clone. This sequence joins TRBV4-2 and TRBJ2-1; 11 bases are a match to TRBD2. Trimming cost V 7 bases and J 1 base; bases outside gene matches: 18. The CDR3 spans 20 residues. Germline values: CDR1 LGHNA, CDR2 YNFKEQ. CDR3 DNA sequence: TGTGCCAGCACCCAGATAGTGGGTAGCGGGAGGGCCGGATCCTACAATGAGCAGTTCTTC. Its translation: CASTQIVGSGRAGSYNEQFF.

This rearrangement joins TRBV5-4 to TRBJ2-7, with 7 bases matching TRBD2. This CDR3 has 16 amino acids. The trim removed 0 bases at V and 1 base at J, leaving 7 bases unmatched. CDR1 is SGHNT and CDR2 is YYREEE in the germline V gene (reference sequence). CDR3 loop: CASSLAGREMSYEQYF. The DNA for the CDR3 is TGTGCCAGCAGCTTGGCAGGGCGGGAGATGTCCTACGAGCAGTACTTC.

The chain recombines TRBV7-2 with TRBJ2-7, with 8 positions matching TRBD2. This CDR3 comprises 16 residues. The V segment lost 5 bases and the J segment 4 bases; nucleotides outside the gene matches: 13. Per germline, CDR1 SGHTA and CDR2 FQGNSA. Here the CDR3 DNA reads TGTGCCAGCAGCCGGGGGGGAGGGAGGCGCACTTACGAGCAGTACTTC. The encoded protein is CASSRGGGRRTYEQYF.

CDR3 region: CASSQIPPGLAGGRIKTQYF. The CDR3 nucleotides are TGTGCCAGCAGCCAAATTCCTCCGGGACTAGCGGGAGGGCGGATAAAGACCCAGTACTTC. The genes are TRBV3-1 (or the pseudogene TRBV3-2) and TRBJ2-5; 16 bases agree with TRBD2. There are 20 residues in the CDR3. Germline CDR1 is LGHDT and CDR2 is YNNKEL (reference sequence). The junction had 15 bases not matched to a gene; V was cut back by 2 bases and J by 6 bases.

This chain joins TRBV5-1 and TRBJ1-2; D ambiguous. The CDR3 is 16 amino acids. The V gene's germline CDR1 is SGHRS and CDR2 YFSETQ. Trimming took 4 bases from V and 7 from J, leaving 23 bases between them. The CDR3 spells CASSLTLDGIAGGYTF. The CDR3 region has the DNA TGCGCCAGCAGCCTAACCCTGGACGGGATTGCTGGTGGCTACACCTTC.

The J gene is TRBJ2-7, the V gene TRBV19; 11 bases align to TRBD1. CDR1 and CDR2 from the germline V gene are LNHDA and SQIVND (reference sequence). With V trimmed by 4 bases and J by 7 bases, 6 bases remained unmatched. The CDR3 sequence is 14 residues long. CDR3 DNA: TGTGCCAGTAGTAACGGACAGGGGGCGAGTGAGCAGTACTTC. Translation: CASSNGQGASEQYF.

The chain is built from TRBV5-1 and TRBJ2-7; maybe TRBD1 (6 bases). The germline V gene has CDR1 SGHRS and CDR2 YFSETQ. Trimming shortened V by 0 bases and J by 0 bases, and 13 bases separated the two germline ends. There are 16 residues in the CDR3. The CDR3 spells CASSLATGMSSYEQYF. Here the CDR3 DNA reads TGCGCCAGCAGCTTGGCTACAGGGATGAGCTCCTACGAGCAGTACTTC.

The chain joins TRBV15 to TRBJ2-7; weak D call: TRBD2 (7 bases). V gave up 2 bases and J gave up 1 base, with 15 bases separating them. From germline, CDR1 is LNHNV and CDR2 YYDKDF (reference sequence). This CDR3 is 16 amino acids long. CDR3 in amino acids: CATSRRSGTLSYEQYF. For the CDR3, the DNA is TGTGCCACCAGCAGACGGAGCGGGACACTTTCCTACGAGCAGTACTTC.

V gene TRBV27 combines with J gene TRBJ2-5; 9 positions agree with TRBD1. The V gene end was trimmed by 5 bases and the J gene end by 4 bases; junction bases not matched to a gene: 5. CDR3 length: 14 amino acids. Germline CDR1 and CDR2: MNHEY and SMNVEV (reference sequence). The CDR3: CASSPGTGLETQYF. The CDR3 bases are TGTGCCAGCAGTCCCGGGACAGGGTTAGAGACCCAGTACTTC.

V usage is TRBV4-1 and J usage is TRBJ2-5, with D possibly TRBD2 on 6 matching bases. This CDR3 contains 14 residues. V was shortened by 1 base and J by 5 bases, with 11 bases between the two germline ends. Germline CDR1 is MGHRA and CDR2 is YSYEKL. CDR3 sequence: CASSQGGGRETQYF. The CDR3 DNA is TGCGCCAGCAGCCAAGGAGGAGGGCGTGAGACCCAGTACTTC.

This clone has a single count. The chain employs TRBV27 and TRBJ2-7; D ambiguous. V was clipped by 2 bases and J by 0 bases, with 8 bases between them. The CDR3 is made up of 14 amino acids. CDR1 is MNHEY, CDR2 SMNVEV, per germline (reference sequence). CDR3 nucleotide sequence: TGTGCCAGCAGTTTAATCGGCGGCTCCTACGAGCAGTACTTC. It specifies CASSLIGGSYEQYF.

This clone has a handful of counts. The CDR3 DNA reads TGCGCCAGCAGCATAAGGACTAGCAGCGTCGCCTACGAGCAGTACTTC. It specifies CASSIRTSSVAYEQYF. The chain is built from TRBV5-1 and TRBJ2-7; 8 bases are shared with TRBD2. J gave up 2 bases and V 4 bases, and 11 bases lay outside the gene matches. The CDR3 is 16 amino acids. Germline values: CDR1 SGHRS, CDR2 YFSETQ.

The sample holds a few counts of this clone. The V and J genes are TRBV12-3 or TRBV12-4 and TRBJ1-5; D ambiguous. V was clipped by 5 bases and J by 10 bases, with 12 bases between them. This CDR3 contains 12 residues. The CDR3 DNA reads TGTGCCAGCAGTCCCGTAATGTATCCCCAGCATTTT. It specifies CASSPVMYPQHF.

The rearrangement links TRBV11-2 to TRBJ2-1; D is unclear. V was pared by 3 bases and J by 0 bases, with 12 bases between. Germline V gene lookup returns CDR1 SGHAT and CDR2 FQNNGV. The CDR3 is 16 residues long. The CDR3 here is CASSFSPMSSYNEQFF. DNA of the CDR3: TGTGCCAGCAGCTTCTCCCCAATGAGCTCCTACAATGAGCAGTTCTTC.

This chain links TRBV6-2 or TRBV6-3 with TRBJ2-7; maybe TRBD1 (5 bases). V was shortened by 0 bases and J by 6 bases, with 12 bases between the two germline ends. The CDR3 has 14 amino acids. CDR1 and CDR2 (germline): MNHEY, SVGEGT. This CDR3 is CASSYSGPGGEQYF. CDR3 sequence (DNA): TGTGCCAGCAGTTACTCGGGGCCGGGCGGCGAGCAGTACTTC.

This sequence joins TRBV6-5 and TRBJ2-7; 13 bases agree with TRBD2. The junction had 5 bases not matched to a gene; V was cut back by 6 bases and J by 6 bases. The CDR3 is 14 amino acids. From germline, CDR1 is MNHEY and CDR2 SVGAGI. DNA for the CDR3: TGTGCCAGCAGAGGACTAGCGGGAGTTTCCGAGCAGTACTTC. It yields the protein CASRGLAGVSEQYF.

The chain carries TRBV29-1 and TRBJ2-1; 8 positions match TRBD2. Germline V gene lookup returns CDR1 SQVTM and CDR2 ANQGSEA. V lost 4 bases to trimming and J lost 9 bases; unmatched junction nucleotides: 5. The CDR3 totals 12 residues. The CDR3 bases are TGCAGCGTTGCTTTAGCGGGATCTGAGCAGTTCTTC. This sequence encodes CSVALAGSEQFF.

V usage is TRBV19 and J usage is TRBJ1-5, with TRBD1 as a possible D gene (6 bases). The CDR3 contains 13 residues. Trimming removed 5 bases at V and 9 bases at J, with 14 bases between. Per germline, CDR1 LNHDA and CDR2 SQIVND (reference sequence). CDR3 bases: TGTGCCAGTAGTGACAGGTTTGGTATGCCCCAGCATTTT. Protein product: CASSDRFGMPQHF.

V gene TRBV5-5 combines with J gene TRBJ2-2; 9 bases align to TRBD1. The V and J ends lost 1 base and 9 bases, in that order; junction bases with no gene match: 10. The CDR3 covers 16 residues. Germline V gene data show CDR1 as SGHKS and CDR2 as YYEKEE (reference sequence). DNA for the CDR3: TGTGCCAGCAGCTTGACTAGGACAGGGGTGGGCCGGGAGCTGTTTTTT. It codes for CASSLTRTGVGRELFF.

V usage is TRBV20-1 and J usage is TRBJ2-3; TRBD2 matches 7 bases. Germline-derived CDR1 and CDR2 are DFQATT and SNEGSKA (reference sequence). V lost 3 bases, J lost 15 bases, and 12 bases stayed unmatched. This CDR3 has 12 residues. CDR3 loop: CSASGDGREKYF. In DNA, the CDR3 is TGCAGTGCTAGTGGGGATGGGCGGGAGAAATATTTT.

This chain joins TRBV7-2 and TRBJ2-1; TRBD2 agrees at 7 bases. The CDR3 has 14 residues. Germline V lookup: CDR1 SGHTA, CDR2 FQGNSA. Unmatched junction bases numbered 4, after V lost 1 base and J lost 7 bases. The CDR3 protein is CASSLDGRRNEQFF. CDR3 nucleotides: TGTGCCAGCAGCTTAGACGGGAGGCGGAATGAGCAGTTCTTC.

V and J are TRBV5-6 and TRBJ2-1; TRBD1 matches at 7 bases. The CDR3 totals 18 residues. Germline lookup yields CDR1 SGHDT and CDR2 YYEEEE. After removal of 4 bases from V and 0 bases from J, the junction contained 13 bases not matched to a gene. The CDR3 region has the DNA TGTGCCAGCAGCCCCCCCAAGACAGGGATGGCCTCCTACAATGAGCAGTTCTTC. This codes for CASSPPKTGMASYNEQFF.